These 5 T cell receptor beta chains share one sample of origin, sequenced in a study of cytomegalovirus exposure and HLA in healthy donors. 13 Jbeta primers and 60 Vbeta primers were used for the PCR. The assay was immunoSEQ multiplex PCR, and TCRdb's table has in-frame clones only and misses some. The repertoire consists of some 100,000 clones, with roughly 77% occurring once and the leading ten covering 4%. The sequenced material came from PBMCs. The receptors stem from a woman in her forties or fifties in good health and CMV-seropositive.

This clone was seen just once. J is TRBJ1-5 and V is TRBV15, with D tentatively TRBD1 (6 bases). The CDR3 is 14 amino acids. Germline CDR1 is LNHNV and CDR2 is YYDKDF (reference sequence). The V end was cut by 4 bases, the J end by 3 bases, with 10 bases between. In DNA form, the CDR3 reads TGTGCCACCAGCAAGGGGGGGGTCAATCAGCCCCAGCATTTT. This sequence encodes CATSKGGVNQPQHF. The full variable domain, its missing parts supplied by reference TRBV15 and TRBJ1-5, is DAMVIQNPRYQVTQFGKPVTLSCSQTLNHNVMYWYQQKSSQAPKLLFHYYDKDFNNEADTPDNFQSRRPNTSFCFLDIRSPGLGDTAMYLCATSKGGVNQPQHFGDGTRLSIL.

The V and J genes are TRBV10-3 and TRBJ2-1; TRBD2 matches 10 bases. The CDR3 runs 15 residues. J was trimmed by 5 bases and V by 0 bases; bases with no gene match: 1. Germline CDR1 and CDR2: ENHRY and SYGVKD. The CDR3 loop reads CAISESLAGDNEQFF. In DNA, the CDR3 is TGTGCCATCAGTGAGTCCCTAGCGGGAGACAATGAGCAGTTCTTC.

This chain joins TRBV30 and TRBJ1-1; D is unclear. The length of the CDR3 is 11 residues. V shed 3 bases and J shed 10 bases, with 12 bases lying between them. The germline CDR1 and CDR2 sequences are GTSNPN and SVGIG (reference sequence). CDR3 sequence reads: CAWRRSRRAFF. The CDR3 DNA reads as TGTGCCTGGAGGCGGTCTAGGCGAGCTTTCTTT.

The rearrangement joins TRBV12-5 to TRBJ1-5, with D maybe TRBD1 (5 bases). V was trimmed by 6 bases and J by 6 bases, leaving 18 bases between them. Germline V lookup: CDR1 LGHNT, CDR2 FRNRAP. The CDR3 length is 15 residues. CDR3 amino acids: CASGYRGGASQPQHF. CDR3 in DNA: TGTGCTAGTGGCTATCGGGGAGGGGCTAGTCAGCCCCAGCATTTT.

This chain connects TRBV11-2 to TRBJ2-5, with 11 bases that match TRBD2. CDR3 length equals 18 residues. V was pared by 4 bases and J by 3 bases, with 13 bases of the junction left unmatched. Germline CDR1 SGHAT, CDR2 FQNNGV. The CDR3 nucleotides read TGTGCCAGCAGCTCCGCTAGCGGGGGGCTTGTGGAGGAAGAGACCCAGTACTTC. It yields the protein CASSSASGGLVEEETQYF. Filled out from reference TRBV11-2 and TRBJ2-5, the complete variable domain reads EAGVAQSPRYKIIEKRQSVAFWCNPISGHATLYWYQQILGQGPKLLIQFQNNGVVDDSQLPKDRFSAERLKGVDSTLKIQPAKLEDSAVYLCASSSASGGLVEEETQYFGPGTRLLVL.